The 9 T cell receptor beta chains reported below all come from one sample, sequenced in a study of blood T cell repertoires in COVID-19. The protocol was immunoSEQ multiplex PCR, while the TCRdb copy is restricted to in-frame clones and leaves out a portion. In the table there are approximately 70,000 clones, approximately 80% of which are singletons. The sequencing sample was made of peripheral blood. Every receptor here comes from a man older than 75 with active or convalescent COVID-19.

This chain joins TRBV15 and TRBJ2-7; D not resolved. In germline, CDR1 is LNHNV, CDR2 YYDKDF (reference sequence). V was cut by 3 bases and J by 9 bases, with 15 bases left in between. The CDR3 is made up of 13 amino acids. This CDR3 is CATSSHPVESQYF. For the CDR3, the DNA is TGTGCCACCAGCAGCCACCCGGTTGAATCGCAGTACTTC.

V and J are TRBV19 and TRBJ1-6; 8 bases line up with TRBD1. This CDR3 comprises 14 residues. Germline-derived CDR1 and CDR2 are LNHDA and SQIVND (reference sequence). V was clipped by 6 bases and J by 10 bases; unmatched bases: 8. The CDR3 sequence is CASRPTGERSPLHF. In DNA form, the CDR3 reads TGTGCCAGTAGGCCGACAGGGGAAAGATCACCCCTCCACTTT.

The V call is TRBV19, the J call TRBJ1-5, with D perhaps TRBD1 (5 bases). Per the germline V gene, CDR1 is LNHDA and CDR2 is SQIVND (reference sequence). The ends were cut back, 10 bases at V and 9 bases at J, with 16 bases in the middle. The CDR3 totals 12 residues. The CDR3 here is CATRSGGSPQHF. The CDR3 nucleotides read TGTGCCACCCGCTCCGGGGGGTCGCCCCAGCATTTT.

The CDR3 sequence is CATSRGTSGPSSYNEQFF. The DNA for the CDR3 is TGTGCCACCAGCAGAGGGACTAGCGGCCCTAGCTCCTACAATGAGCAGTTCTTC. The chain couples TRBV15 to TRBJ2-1; 10 bases are shared with TRBD2. The CDR3 length is 18 residues. CDR1 and CDR2 from the germline V gene are LNHNV and YYDKDF (reference sequence). The J segment lost 0 bases and the V segment lost 1 base, leaving 6 bases of the junction unmatched.

The chain carries TRBV5-1 and TRBJ2-1, with D maybe TRBD2 (6 bases). Germline values: CDR1 SGHRS, CDR2 YFSETQ. The CDR3 spans 15 residues. V lost 4 bases to trimming and J lost 4 bases, with 15 bases between them. DNA of the CDR3: TGCGCCAGCAGCATAGGCACGGGACTTTACAATGAGCAGTTCTTC. Its protein is CASSIGTGLYNEQFF. Supplemented by reference TRBV5-1 and TRBJ2-1, the full variable domain reads KAGVTQTPRYLIKTRGQQVTLSCSPISGHRSVSWYQQTPGQGLQFLFEYFSETQRNKGNFPGRFSGRQFSNSRSEMNVSTLELGDSALYLCASSIGTGLYNEQFFGPGTRLTVL.

This clone appeared a single time. The chain employs TRBV5-3 and TRBJ1-4; D possibly corresponds to TRBD1 (5 bases). TRBV5-3 is classed as an ORF, of uncertain function. This CDR3 is 13 amino acids long. V was trimmed by 2 bases and J by 8 bases, leaving 10 bases between them. The CDR3 loop is CARSFHGAEKLFF. In DNA form, the CDR3 reads TGTGCCAGAAGCTTCCATGGGGCGGAAAAACTGTTTTTT.

The chain recombines TRBV7-8 with TRBJ2-3; D is ambiguous. Germline values: CDR1 SGHVS, CDR2 FQNEAQ. The CDR3 has 13 residues. Trimming removed 4 bases at V and 3 bases at J, with 8 bases between. CDR3 in amino acids: CASSYPRTDTQYF. The DNA for the CDR3 is TGTGCCAGCAGCTACCCCCGGACAGATACGCAGTATTTT.

This chain connects TRBV28 to TRBJ1-4; a possible D gene is TRBD1 (5 bases). Germline V lookup: CDR1 MDHEN, CDR2 SYDVKM. The CDR3 runs 16 residues. The ends were cut back, 0 bases at V and 7 bases at J, with 15 bases in the middle. CDR3 DNA sequence: TGTGCCAGCAGTTTATGGAATCCCAGGGCTCGTGAAAAACTGTTTTTT. Protein product: CASSLWNPRAREKLFF.

This sequence joins TRBV4-1 and TRBJ1-3; D unresolved. The CDR3 loop spans 13 amino acids. Germline CDR1 and CDR2: MGHRA and YSYEKL. V lost 0 bases and J lost 5, with 5 bases in between. CDR3 sequence: CASSQDLRNTIYF. The DNA for the CDR3 is TGCGCCAGCAGCCAAGATCTCCGAAACACCATATATTTT.